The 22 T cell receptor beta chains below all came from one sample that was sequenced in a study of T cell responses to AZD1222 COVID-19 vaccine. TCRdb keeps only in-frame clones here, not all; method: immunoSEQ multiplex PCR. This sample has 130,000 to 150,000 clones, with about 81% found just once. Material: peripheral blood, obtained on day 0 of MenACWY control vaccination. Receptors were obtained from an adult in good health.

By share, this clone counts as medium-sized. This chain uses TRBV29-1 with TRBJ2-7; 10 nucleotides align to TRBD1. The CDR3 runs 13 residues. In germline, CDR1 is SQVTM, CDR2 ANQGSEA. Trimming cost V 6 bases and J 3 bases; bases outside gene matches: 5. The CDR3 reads CSVGTGEGYEQYF. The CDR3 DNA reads TGCAGCGTCGGGACAGGGGAAGGCTACGAGCAGTACTTC.

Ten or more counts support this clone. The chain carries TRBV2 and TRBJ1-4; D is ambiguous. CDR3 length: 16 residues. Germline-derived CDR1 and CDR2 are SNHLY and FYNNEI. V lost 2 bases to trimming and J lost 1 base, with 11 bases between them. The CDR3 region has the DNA TGTGCCAGCAGTGAAAGGTCGGGCAGAACTAATGAAAAACTGTTTTTT. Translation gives CASSERSGRTNEKLFF.

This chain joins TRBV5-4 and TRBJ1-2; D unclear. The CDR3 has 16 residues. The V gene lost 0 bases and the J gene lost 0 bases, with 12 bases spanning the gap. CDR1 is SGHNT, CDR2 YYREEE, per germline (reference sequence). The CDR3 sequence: CASSLGWATTNYGYTF. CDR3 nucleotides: TGTGCCAGCAGCTTGGGTTGGGCTACTACTAACTATGGCTACACCTTC.

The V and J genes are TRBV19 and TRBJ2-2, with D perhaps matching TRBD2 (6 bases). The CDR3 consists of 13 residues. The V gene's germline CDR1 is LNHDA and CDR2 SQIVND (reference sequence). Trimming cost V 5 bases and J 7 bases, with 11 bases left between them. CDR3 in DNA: TGTGCCAGTAGTCCAGGCGGGGTCGGGGAGCTGTTTTTT. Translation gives CASSPGGVGELFF.

CDR3 in amino acids: CASMSVTGDVGELFF. The CDR3 nucleotides are TGTGCCAGCATGTCCGTGACAGGGGATGTCGGGGAGCTGTTTTTT. The chain couples TRBV28 to TRBJ2-2; 8 bases are shared with TRBD1. V lost 7 bases, J lost 7 bases, and 11 bases stayed unmatched. The CDR3 spans 15 residues. CDR1 and CDR2 (germline): MDHEN, SYDVKM. The complete variable domain, with remaining parts taken from reference TRBV28 and TRBJ2-2, reads DVKVTQSSRYLVKRTGEKVFLECVQDMDHENMFWYRQDPGLGLRLIYFSYDVKMKEKGDIPEGYSVSREKKERFSLILESASTNQTSMYLCASMSVTGDVGELFFGEGSRLTVL.

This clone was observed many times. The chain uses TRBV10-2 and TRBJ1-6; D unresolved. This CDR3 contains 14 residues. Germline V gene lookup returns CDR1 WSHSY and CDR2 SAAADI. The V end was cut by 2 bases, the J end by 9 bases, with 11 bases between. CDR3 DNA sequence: TGCGCCAGCAGTGAGCAGAATCTGGGTTCACCCCTCCACTTT. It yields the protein CASSEQNLGSPLHF.

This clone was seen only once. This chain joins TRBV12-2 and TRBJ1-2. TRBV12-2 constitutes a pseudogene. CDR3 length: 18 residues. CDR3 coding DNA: TGTGCAAGTCGCCCCCGTAGGGCAGTACCCCGCTCTAACTATGGCTACACCTTC. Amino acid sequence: CASRPRRAVPRSNYGYTF.

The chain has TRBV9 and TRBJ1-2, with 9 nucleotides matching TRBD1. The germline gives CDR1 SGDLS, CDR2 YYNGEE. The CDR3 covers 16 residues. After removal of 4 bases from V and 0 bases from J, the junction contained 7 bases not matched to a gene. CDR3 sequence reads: CASSPRTGAANYGYTF. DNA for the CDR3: TGTGCCAGCAGCCCAAGGACAGGGGCGGCTAACTATGGCTACACCTTC.

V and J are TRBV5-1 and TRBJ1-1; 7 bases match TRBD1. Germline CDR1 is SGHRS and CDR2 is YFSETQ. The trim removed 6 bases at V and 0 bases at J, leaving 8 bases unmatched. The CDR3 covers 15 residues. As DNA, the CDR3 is TGCGCCAGCAATTCGTGGGACAGCTTGAACACTGAAGCTTTCTTT. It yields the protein CASNSWDSLNTEAFF.

This CDR3 is CASSPRRSDSPLHF. The CDR3 region has the DNA TGTGCCAGCTCACCGAGGAGGAGTGATTCACCCCTCCACTTT. The chain carries TRBV18 and TRBJ1-6; D unresolved. Germline V lookup: CDR1 KGHSH, CDR2 LQKENI. This CDR3 is built from 14 residues. Trimming took 3 bases from V and 8 from J, leaving 11 bases between them.

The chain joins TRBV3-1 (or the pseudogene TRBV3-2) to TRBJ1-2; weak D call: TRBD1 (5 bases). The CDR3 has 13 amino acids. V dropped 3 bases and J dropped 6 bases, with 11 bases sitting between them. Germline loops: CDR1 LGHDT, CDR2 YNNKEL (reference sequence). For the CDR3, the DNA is TGTGCCAGCAGCCAGGGGGTAAACGATGGCTACACCTTC. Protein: CASSQGVNDGYTF.

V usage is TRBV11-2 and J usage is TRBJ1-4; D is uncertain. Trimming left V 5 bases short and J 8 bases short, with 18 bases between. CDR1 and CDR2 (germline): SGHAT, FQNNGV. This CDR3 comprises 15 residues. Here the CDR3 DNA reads TGTGCCAGCAGCCAGACCGGCCAGGTTAACGAAAAACTGTTTTTT. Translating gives CASSQTGQVNEKLFF.

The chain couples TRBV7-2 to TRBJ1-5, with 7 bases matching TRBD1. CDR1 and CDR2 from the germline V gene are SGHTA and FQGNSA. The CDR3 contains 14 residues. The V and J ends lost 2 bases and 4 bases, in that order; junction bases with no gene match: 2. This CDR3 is CASSLLTGNQPQHF. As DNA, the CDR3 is TGTGCCAGCAGCTTACTGACAGGGAATCAGCCCCAGCATTTT. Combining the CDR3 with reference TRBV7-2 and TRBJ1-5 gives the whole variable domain GAGVSQSPSNKVTEKGKDVELRCDPISGHTALYWYRQSLGQGLEFLIYFQGNSAPDKSGLPSDRFSAERTGGSVSTLTIQRTQQEDSAVYLCASSLLTGNQPQHFGDGTRLSIL.

CDR3 sequence: CASSLVTGHYNEQFF. The CDR3 bases are TGTGCCAGCAGCTTAGTAACAGGCCACTACAATGAGCAGTTCTTC. The genes are TRBV7-2 and TRBJ2-1; D is possibly TRBD1 (5 bases). The CDR3 is 15 amino acids. V gave up 1 base and J gave up 3 bases, with 10 bases separating them. From germline, CDR1 is SGHTA and CDR2 FQGNSA.

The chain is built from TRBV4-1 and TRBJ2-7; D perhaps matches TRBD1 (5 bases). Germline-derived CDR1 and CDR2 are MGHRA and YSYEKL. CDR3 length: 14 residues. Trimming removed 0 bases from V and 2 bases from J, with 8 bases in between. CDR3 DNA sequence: TGCGCCAGCAGCCAAGAAACAGGCACCTACGAGCAGTACTTC. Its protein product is CASSQETGTYEQYF.

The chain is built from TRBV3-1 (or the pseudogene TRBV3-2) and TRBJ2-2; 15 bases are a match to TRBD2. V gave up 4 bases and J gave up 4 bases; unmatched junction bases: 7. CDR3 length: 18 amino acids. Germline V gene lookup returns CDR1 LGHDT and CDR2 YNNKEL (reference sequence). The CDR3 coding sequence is TGTGCCAGCAGCCGGAGGGGACTAGCGGGGGGATTCACCGGGGAGCTGTTTTTT. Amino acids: CASSRRGLAGGFTGELFF.

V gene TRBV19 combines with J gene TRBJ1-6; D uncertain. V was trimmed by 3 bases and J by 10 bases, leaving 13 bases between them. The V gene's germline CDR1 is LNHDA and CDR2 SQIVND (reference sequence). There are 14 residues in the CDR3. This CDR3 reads CASSIREGWSPLHF. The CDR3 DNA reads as TGTGCCAGTAGTATCCGAGAGGGATGGTCACCCCTCCACTTT.

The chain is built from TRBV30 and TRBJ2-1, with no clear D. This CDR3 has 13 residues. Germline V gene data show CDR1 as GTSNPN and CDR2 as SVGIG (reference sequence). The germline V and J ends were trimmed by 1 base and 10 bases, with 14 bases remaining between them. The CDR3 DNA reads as TGTGCCTGGAGTGGGCAGACCGCACGGGAGCAGTTCTTC. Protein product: CAWSGQTAREQFF.

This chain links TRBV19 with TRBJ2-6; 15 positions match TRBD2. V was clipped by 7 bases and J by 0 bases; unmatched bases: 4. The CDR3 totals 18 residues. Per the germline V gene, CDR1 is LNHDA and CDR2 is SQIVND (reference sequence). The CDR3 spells CASTGLAGGLSGANVLTF. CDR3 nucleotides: TGTGCCAGTACCGGACTAGCGGGGGGGCTCTCTGGGGCCAACGTCCTGACTTTC.

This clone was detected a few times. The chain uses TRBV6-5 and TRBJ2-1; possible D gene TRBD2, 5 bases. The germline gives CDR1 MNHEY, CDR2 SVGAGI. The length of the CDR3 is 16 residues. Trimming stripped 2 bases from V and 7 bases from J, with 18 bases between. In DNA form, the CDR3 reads TGTGCCAGCAGTTACCTACGAGGAGGTATCCAAAATGAGCAGTTCTTC. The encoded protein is CASSYLRGGIQNEQFF.

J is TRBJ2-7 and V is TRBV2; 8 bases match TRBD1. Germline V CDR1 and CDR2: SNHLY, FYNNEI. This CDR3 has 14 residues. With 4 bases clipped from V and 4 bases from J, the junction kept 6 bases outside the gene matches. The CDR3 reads CASSVGTGVYEQYF. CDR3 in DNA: TGTGCCAGCAGTGTGGGGACAGGAGTTTACGAGCAGTACTTC.

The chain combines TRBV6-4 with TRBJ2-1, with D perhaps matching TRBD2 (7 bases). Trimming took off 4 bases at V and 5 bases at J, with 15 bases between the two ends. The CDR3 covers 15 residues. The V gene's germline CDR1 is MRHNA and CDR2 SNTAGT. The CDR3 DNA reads TGTGCCAGCAGTGCGGACGCGGGGGCTAACAATGAGCAGTTCTTC. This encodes CASSADAGANNEQFF.